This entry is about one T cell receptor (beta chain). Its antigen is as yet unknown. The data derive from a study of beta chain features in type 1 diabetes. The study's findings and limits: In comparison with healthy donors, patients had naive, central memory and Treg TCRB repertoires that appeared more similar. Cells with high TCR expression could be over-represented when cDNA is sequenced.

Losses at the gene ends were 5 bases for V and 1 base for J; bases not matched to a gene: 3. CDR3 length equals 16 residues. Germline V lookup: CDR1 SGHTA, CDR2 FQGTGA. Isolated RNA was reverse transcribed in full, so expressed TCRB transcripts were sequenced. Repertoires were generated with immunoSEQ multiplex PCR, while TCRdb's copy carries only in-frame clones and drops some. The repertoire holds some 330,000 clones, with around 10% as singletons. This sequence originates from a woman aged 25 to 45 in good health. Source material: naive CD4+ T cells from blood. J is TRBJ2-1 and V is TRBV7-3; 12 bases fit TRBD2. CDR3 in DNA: TGTGCCAGCAGCCTGGGACTAGCGGGTTCCTACAATGAGCAGTTCTTC. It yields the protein CASSLGLAGSYNEQFF.